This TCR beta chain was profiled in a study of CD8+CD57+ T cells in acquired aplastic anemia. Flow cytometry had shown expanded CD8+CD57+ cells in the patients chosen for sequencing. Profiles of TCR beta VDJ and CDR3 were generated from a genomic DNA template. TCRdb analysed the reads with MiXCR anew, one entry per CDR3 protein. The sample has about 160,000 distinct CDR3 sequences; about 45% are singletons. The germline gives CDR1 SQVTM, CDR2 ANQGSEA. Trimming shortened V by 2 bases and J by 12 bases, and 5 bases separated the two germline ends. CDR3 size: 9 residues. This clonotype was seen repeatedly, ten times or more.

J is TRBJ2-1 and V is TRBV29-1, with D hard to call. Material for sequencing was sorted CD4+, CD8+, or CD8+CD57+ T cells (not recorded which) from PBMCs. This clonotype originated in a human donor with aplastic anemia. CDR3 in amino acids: CSVESLQFF. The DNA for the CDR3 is TGCAGCGTTGAATCGTTGCAGTTCTTC.